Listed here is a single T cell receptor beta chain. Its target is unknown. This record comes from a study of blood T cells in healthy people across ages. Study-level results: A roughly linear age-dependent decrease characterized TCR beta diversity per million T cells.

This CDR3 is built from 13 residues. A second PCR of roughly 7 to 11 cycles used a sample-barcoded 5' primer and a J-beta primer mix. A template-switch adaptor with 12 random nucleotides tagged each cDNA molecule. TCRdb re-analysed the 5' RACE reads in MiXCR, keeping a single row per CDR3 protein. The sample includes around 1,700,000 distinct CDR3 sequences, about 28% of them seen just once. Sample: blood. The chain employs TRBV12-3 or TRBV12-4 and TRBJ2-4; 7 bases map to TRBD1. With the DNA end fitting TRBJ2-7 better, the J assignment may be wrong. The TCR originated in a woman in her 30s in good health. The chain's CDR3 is CASSRTYRGEQYF. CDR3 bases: TGTGCCAGCAGCCGAACTTACAGGGGCGAGCAGTACTTC.